This T cell receptor (beta chain) was found in a study of cytomegalovirus exposure and HLA in healthy donors. A multiplex PCR was run with 60 Vbeta primers and 13 Jbeta primers. Clones were read by immunoSEQ multiplex PCR, and TCRdb kept only the in-frame ones, dropping some. The data hold over 110,000 clones, with 65% to 80% observed a single time. The germline gives CDR1 SGHVS, CDR2 FQNEAQ. The length of the CDR3 is 13 residues. The V end was cut by 5 bases, the J end by 8 bases, with 12 bases between. The specimen was PBMCs. The genes are TRBV7-8 and TRBJ1-4; weak D call: TRBD1 (6 bases). This receptor was identified in a woman between 45 and 60 years old in good health and CMV-seropositive. CDR3 protein: CASSQGPEEKLFF. CDR3 nucleotide sequence: TGTGCCAGCAGCCAGGGGCCTGAGGAAAAACTGTTTTTT.